Following are 25 T cell receptor beta chains from one sample sequenced in a study of CD8 T cells in Susac syndrome. Reverse transcription of 0.5 to 1 ug RNA was performed with random hexamers. TCRdb re-derived calls from the immunoSEQ multiplex PCR reads in MiXCR, one entry per CDR3 protein. Here the sample spans roughly 180,000 distinct CDR3 sequences, around 96% being singletons. Sequencing was performed on CD4+ T cells from PBMCs. These receptors were collected from a human donor in good health.

The chain uses TRBV20-1 and TRBJ1-5; D gene uncertain. This CDR3 is built from 11 residues. The V end lost 4 bases, the J end lost 9 bases, and 10 bases lay between the germline ends. The germline CDR1 and CDR2 sequences are DFQATT and SNEGSKA (reference sequence). CDR3 sequence: CSATISGPQHF. The CDR3 DNA reads as TGCAGTGCTACAATATCGGGGCCCCAGCATTTT.

This clonotype was recorded only once. The CDR3 nucleotides are TGCAGCGTCCGTGGGGGGGGAAACACCATATATTTT. Its translation: CSVRGGGNTIYF. The chain links TRBV29-1 to TRBJ1-3, with a weak D call TRBD1 (5 bases). The CDR3 spans 12 residues. Germline lookup yields CDR1 SQVTM and CDR2 ANQGSEA. The V and J ends lost 6 bases and 4 bases respectively, with 10 bases between them.

The V and J genes are TRBV29-1 and TRBJ2-5; 8 positions match TRBD2. V lost 6 bases, J lost 1 base, and 1 base stayed unmatched. The CDR3 covers 12 residues. Germline lookup yields CDR1 SQVTM and CDR2 ANQGSEA. This chain's CDR3 is CSVTSGQETQYF. In DNA, the CDR3 is TGCAGCGTAACTAGCGGCCAAGAGACCCAGTACTTC.

The chain joins TRBV7-2 to TRBJ2-5; 8 bases are a match to TRBD2. J was trimmed by 8 bases and V by 5 bases; bases with no gene match: 10. Germline V gene data show CDR1 as SGHTA and CDR2 as FQGNSA. The CDR3 runs to 14 residues. The chain's CDR3 is CASSTTGGPGTQYF. CDR3 sequence (DNA): TGTGCCAGCAGCACGACGGGAGGGCCAGGAACCCAGTACTTC.

This clonotype has a single count. The V and J genes are TRBV7-3 and TRBJ1-1, with D hard to call. The CDR3 extends over 13 amino acids. V shed 3 bases and J shed 1 base, with 6 bases lying between them. Looked up from germline, CDR1 is SGHTA and CDR2 is FQGTGA. In DNA form, the CDR3 reads TGTGCCAGCAGCTTCTACAGGAACACTGAAGCTTTCTTT. It specifies CASSFYRNTEAFF.

The chain has TRBV28 and TRBJ1-4; a weak D match, TRBD1 (5 bases). CDR1 and CDR2 from the germline V gene are MDHEN and SYDVKM. Trimming took off 5 bases at V and 4 bases at J, with 14 bases between the two ends. The CDR3 spans 15 residues. This CDR3 reads CASSQPTGLNEKLFF. Written as DNA, the CDR3 is TGTGCCAGCAGTCAACCCACAGGCCTTAATGAAAAACTGTTTTTT.

The rearrangement links TRBV30 to TRBJ2-5; D tentatively reads TRBD1 or TRBD2 (6 bases each). Germline lookup yields CDR1 GTSNPN and CDR2 SVGIG (reference sequence). The CDR3 has 13 amino acids. Between the trimmed V and J ends, which lost 3 bases and 5 bases, there was a span of 13 bases. The chain's CDR3 is CAWRARGVETQYF. CDR3 DNA sequence: TGTGCCTGGAGAGCGAGGGGGGTGGAGACCCAGTACTTC.

The V and J genes are TRBV19 and TRBJ2-1, with TRBD2 matching over 8 bases. Trimming at V came to 1 base and at J to 7 bases, leaving 6 bases not matched to a gene. CDR1 LNHDA and CDR2 SQIVND come from the germline V gene (reference sequence). CDR3 size: 15 residues. In DNA form, the CDR3 reads TGTGCCAGTAGTATAGGGACTAGCCGAAAAAATGAGCAGTTCTTC. Translation gives CASSIGTSRKNEQFF.

The chain carries TRBV12-3 or TRBV12-4 and TRBJ1-5; a possible D gene is TRBD1 (6 bases). Trimming removed 1 base at V and 7 bases at J, with 14 bases between. CDR3 size: 15 residues. The CDR3: CASSLGGRGGQPQHF. DNA of the CDR3: TGTGCCAGCAGTTTAGGAGGCAGGGGAGGGCAGCCCCAGCATTTT.

The chain recombines TRBV2 with TRBJ2-3; 8 bases are shared with TRBD2. Germline CDR1 reads SNHLY; CDR2 reads FYNNEI. J was trimmed by 9 bases and V by 6 bases; bases with no gene match: 14. CDR3 length: 15 residues. CDR3 DNA sequence: TGTGCCAGCAGGAATCCCCCGGGAGGGCCGAGGACGCAGTATTTT. It translates to CASRNPPGGPRTQYF.

V and J are TRBV2 and TRBJ2-1, with a weak D call TRBD1 (6 bases). The CDR3 spans 16 residues. Trimming removed 2 bases from V and 2 bases from J, with 13 bases in between. Germline values: CDR1 SNHLY, CDR2 FYNNEI. For the CDR3, the DNA is TGTGCCAGCAGTGAATTGGGGGCGGTCACCTACAATGAGCAGTTCTTC. Encoded protein: CASSELGAVTYNEQFF.

The J gene is TRBJ1-4, the V gene TRBV20-1, with 8 nucleotides matching TRBD1. The germline V gene encodes CDR1 DFQATT and CDR2 SNEGSKA (reference sequence). V was clipped by 2 bases and J by 6 bases; unmatched bases: 5. The CDR3 runs 14 residues. The CDR3 loop is CSARPPGGDEKLFF. In DNA, the CDR3 is TGCAGTGCTAGACCCCCAGGGGGCGATGAAAAACTGTTTTTT.

This clonotype appeared a few times. The rearrangement joins TRBV19 to TRBJ2-1; D possibly corresponds to TRBD2 (6 bases). The CDR3 sequence is 13 residues long. The V gene lost 7 bases and the J gene lost 4 bases, with 11 bases spanning the gap. Germline V gene sequence: CDR1 LNHDA, CDR2 SQIVND (reference sequence). This CDR3 is CASTPGSYNEQFF. The CDR3 DNA follows: TGTGCCAGTACCCCCGGGAGTTACAATGAGCAGTTCTTC. Together with reference TRBV19 and TRBJ2-1, the CDR3 gives the full variable domain: DGGITQSPKYLFRKEGQNVTLSCEQNLNHDAMYWYRQDPGQGLRLIYYSQIVNDFQKGDIAEGYSVSREKKESFPLTVTSAQKNPTAFYLCASTPGSYNEQFFGPGTRLTVL.

The genes are TRBV12-3 or TRBV12-4 and TRBJ2-7; 8 nucleotides align to TRBD2. There are 13 residues in the CDR3. Losses at the gene ends were 0 bases for V and 6 bases for J; bases not matched to a gene: 1. The CDR3 here is CASSLALAGEQYF. In DNA, the CDR3 is TGTGCCAGCAGTTTAGCCCTAGCGGGCGAGCAGTACTTC.

V is TRBV29-1 and J is TRBJ2-1; D tentatively reads TRBD1 or TRBD2 (6 bases each). The CDR3 extends over 13 amino acids. The germline V gene encodes CDR1 SQVTM and CDR2 ANQGSEA. Trimming took 3 bases from V and 5 from J, leaving 11 bases between them. The CDR3 coding sequence is TGCAGCGTTGACTCGGGGGCGGACAATGAGCAGTTCTTC. The encoded protein is CSVDSGADNEQFF.

The gene calls are TRBV5-1 and TRBJ2-5; 8 bases map to TRBD2. The germline CDR1 and CDR2 sequences are SGHRS and YFSETQ. The CDR3 sequence is 13 residues long. The V segment lost 5 bases and the J segment 4 bases; nucleotides outside the gene matches: 4. The CDR3, as DNA: TGCGCCAGCAGAGGCGGGGGGTCAGAGACCCAGTACTTC. Translated: CASRGGGSETQYF.

The chain employs TRBV28 and TRBJ1-1; D possibly corresponds to TRBD1 (5 bases). Between the trimmed V and J ends, which lost 11 bases and 0 bases, there was a span of 13 bases. The CDR3 consists of 13 residues. Germline V gene data show CDR1 as MDHEN and CDR2 as SYDVKM. The CDR3 here is CALMGVLNTEAFF. In nucleotides, the CDR3 is TGTGCCCTTATGGGGGTATTGAACACTGAAGCTTTCTTT.

The genes are TRBV28 and TRBJ1-5; 7 bases map to TRBD1. Germline CDR1 MDHEN, CDR2 SYDVKM. This CDR3 comprises 16 residues. Trimming took 3 bases from V and 5 from J; bases not matched to a gene: 10. The CDR3, as DNA: TGTGCCAGCAGTTTCCCGCAGGGGGTCGGATATCAGCCCCAGCATTTT. This gives the protein CASSFPQGVGYQPQHF.

The J gene is TRBJ2-7, the V gene TRBV21-1. TRBV21-1 counts as a pseudogene. CDR3 length: 13 residues. The CDR3 loop is CASSKSGFPEQYF. In DNA, the CDR3 is TGTGCCAGCAGCAAAAGTGGGTTCCCCGAGCAGTACTTC.

The rearrangement uses TRBV2 and TRBJ1-1, with D possibly being TRBD1 (6 bases). Per germline, CDR1 SNHLY and CDR2 FYNNEI. V was pared by 5 bases and J by 3 bases, with 10 bases between. The CDR3 has 13 amino acids. CDR3 protein: CASSPTGYTEAFF. As DNA, the CDR3 is TGTGCCAGCAGTCCCACAGGGTACACTGAAGCTTTCTTT.

The V and J genes are TRBV12-3 or TRBV12-4 and TRBJ2-3; 7 positions match TRBD2. The CDR3 runs to 17 residues. V was clipped by 8 bases and J by 2 bases; unmatched bases: 16. The CDR3 sequence is CASDGGREWGPTDTQYF. CDR3 sequence (DNA): TGTGCCAGCGACGGCGGGCGGGAGTGGGGACCCACAGATACGCAGTATTTT.

The gene calls are TRBV29-1 and TRBJ2-3; 8 bases are a match to TRBD2. CDR1 and CDR2 from the germline V gene are SQVTM and ANQGSEA. The CDR3 loop spans 13 amino acids. The J segment lost 3 bases and the V segment lost 7 bases, leaving 6 bases of the junction unmatched. CDR3 region: CSAGPGGTDTQYF. CDR3 nucleotide sequence: TGCAGCGCGGGCCCGGGGGGGACAGATACGCAGTATTTT.

The rearrangement joins TRBV28 to TRBJ2-7; the match to TRBD2 covers 7 bases. Trimming cost V 8 bases and J 2 bases; bases outside gene matches: 6. CDR3 length: 13 amino acids. CDR1 MDHEN and CDR2 SYDVKM come from the germline V gene. The CDR3 DNA is TGTGCCAGCCGACCAGCGGGACCCTACGAGCAGTACTTC. Its protein is CASRPAGPYEQYF.

J is TRBJ2-1 and V is TRBV7-2; 8 bases match TRBD1. The V gene end was trimmed by 4 bases and the J gene end by 6 bases; junction bases not matched to a gene: 8. This CDR3 comprises 15 residues. Germline V gives CDR1 SGHTA, CDR2 FQGNSA. This chain's CDR3 is CASSSLMDRVNEQFF. CDR3 nucleotide sequence: TGTGCCAGCAGCTCGCTGATGGACAGGGTCAATGAGCAGTTCTTC.

The chain combines TRBV29-1 with TRBJ2-7, with 9 bases identical to TRBD2. The germline V gene encodes CDR1 SQVTM and CDR2 ANQGSEA. The CDR3 length is 12 residues. V shed 4 bases and J 4 bases; nucleotides not matched to a gene: 2. The chain's CDR3 is CSVGREGYEQYF. The CDR3 DNA follows: TGCAGCGTTGGGCGGGAGGGATACGAGCAGTACTTC.